These 8 T cell receptor beta chains originate from one sample sequenced in a study of blood T cell repertoires in COVID-19. TCRdb's table, derived via immunoSEQ multiplex PCR, lists solely in-frame clones and lacks some. The sample contains fewer than 200,000 clones, around 83% of which appear only once. Material for sequencing was peripheral blood. The receptors stem from an older woman with acute or convalescent COVID-19.

The chain has TRBV18 and TRBJ1-3, with 8 bases lining up with TRBD1. This CDR3 spans 16 amino acids. Trimming removed 4 bases from V and 4 bases from J; junction bases left unmatched: 9. Germline V gene lookup returns CDR1 KGHSH and CDR2 LQKENI. CDR3 DNA: TGTGCCAGCTCACTCTTCGGCCAGGGGGCCGGAAACACCATATATTTT. Protein product: CASSLFGQGAGNTIYF.

The genes are TRBV12-5 and TRBJ2-5; a possible D gene is TRBD2 (5 bases). Trimming cost V 5 bases and J 4 bases, with 14 bases left between them. The CDR3 consists of 14 residues. Germline V CDR1 and CDR2: LGHNT, FRNRAP. This CDR3 is CASGPRTGGETQYF. CDR3 sequence (DNA): TGTGCTAGTGGTCCGAGGACTGGTGGAGAGACCCAGTACTTC. The full variable domain, its missing parts supplied by reference TRBV12-5 and TRBJ2-5, is DARVTQTPRHKVTEMGQEVTMRCQPILGHNTVFWYRQTMMQGLELLAYFRNRAPLDDSGMPKDRFSAEMPDATLATLKIQPSEPRDSAVYFCASGPRTGGETQYFGPGTRLLVL.

The chain has TRBV28 and TRBJ1-2; the D gene is possibly TRBD1 (5 bases). This CDR3 is built from 17 residues. V lost 3 bases and J 0 bases, leaving 17 bases between the germline ends. Germline values: CDR1 MDHEN, CDR2 SYDVKM. DNA of the CDR3: TGTGCCAGCAGTTTTTCGATTGGGGGGGTAGCTAACTATGGCTACACCTTC. Translation gives CASSFSIGGVANYGYTF.

The chain has TRBV5-1 and TRBJ1-6; the match to TRBD1 covers 7 bases. The CDR3 totals 14 residues. Germline CDR1 reads SGHRS; CDR2 reads YFSETQ. V dropped 4 bases and J dropped 8; count of bases not matched to a gene: 6. Here the CDR3 reads CASSDGQADSPLHF. DNA for the CDR3: TGCGCCAGCAGCGACGGACAGGCAGATTCACCCCTCCACTTT.

This chain uses TRBV5-1 with TRBJ1-1; TRBD1 matches at 10 bases. J lost 4 bases, V lost 1 base, and 4 bases had no gene match. The CDR3 is 15 amino acids. From germline, CDR1 is SGHRS and CDR2 YFSETQ. The CDR3 DNA reads TGCGCCAGCAGCTTGACATGGACAGGGGGCACTGAAGCTTTCTTT. It codes for CASSLTWTGGTEAFF.

This clone has only a few counts. The genes are TRBV5-1 and TRBJ2-3; 13 nucleotides line up with TRBD2. In germline, CDR1 is SGHRS, CDR2 YFSETQ. The CDR3 has 15 amino acids. V dropped 5 bases and J dropped 6; count of bases not matched to a gene: 6. CDR3 residues: CASSRTSGRADTQYF. CDR3 nucleotides: TGCGCCAGCAGTAGAACTAGCGGGAGGGCCGATACGCAGTATTTT.

V is TRBV9 and J is TRBJ2-6, with D perhaps matching TRBD1 (5 bases). CDR1 SGDLS and CDR2 YYNGEE come from the germline V gene. Trimming removed 0 bases at V and 0 bases at J, with 10 bases between. The CDR3 consists of 17 residues. The CDR3 loop reads CASSVAGSSSGANVLTF. CDR3 DNA: TGTGCCAGCAGCGTAGCAGGGTCTAGCTCTGGGGCCAACGTCCTGACTTTC.

The chain couples TRBV6-5 to TRBJ2-2, with 8 bases that match TRBD1. The J segment lost 2 bases and the V segment lost 8 bases, leaving 1 base of the junction unmatched. The CDR3 is 13 residues long. Per germline, CDR1 MNHEY and CDR2 SVGAGI. CDR3 in amino acids: CASDRGNTGELFF. Written as DNA, the CDR3 is TGTGCCAGCGACAGGGGAAACACCGGGGAGCTGTTTTTT.